This entry describes one TCR beta chain. The junction had 16 bases not matched to a gene; V was cut back by 4 bases and J by 7 bases. Germline V gene data show CDR1 as KGHDR and CDR2 as SFDVKD. This CDR3 spans 18 amino acids. The data stem from a study of blood T cell repertoires in COVID-19. Study summary: Italy, Spain and the United States were the sources of the convalescent and acute COVID-19 samples. Sample material is recorded as cDNA or gDNA derived from T cells, B-cell-depleted T cells, or PBMCs.

Original analysis: The authors estimated nucleated cell counts from reference gene primer amplification. Clones were sequenced by immunoSEQ multiplex PCR, and TCRdb holds only the in-frame ones, with some missing. The DNA gave D and trimming, while V, J and clone size come from that table. The sample holds about 140,000 clones, almost 90% seen once. Sequencing was done on a sample of peripheral blood. The receptor's source is a woman between 55 and 75 years old with acute or convalescent COVID-19. The chain couples TRBV24-1 to TRBJ2-1; 9 bases are a match to TRBD1. CDR3 in DNA: TGTGCCACCAGTGAACCACTGTCCGGGACAGGGACGAATAATGAGCAGTTCTTC. Encoded protein: CATSEPLSGTGTNNEQFF.